Sequencing of this TCR beta chain was carried out in a study of shared clonotypes between healthy human individuals. This clone came up once. Sequencing used immunoSEQ multiplex PCR; TCRdb keeps in-frame clones, though not all of them. The sample has 450,000 to 500,000 clones, roughly 78% seen once; the top ten hold approximately 12%. The CDR3 is 16 residues long. Trimming cost V 6 bases and J 2 bases; bases outside gene matches: 10. CDR1 and CDR2 (germline): SNHLY, FYNNEI. This TCR was sampled from a woman in her thirties or forties in good health. Some clones in this sample may be carry-over from other donors' samples. Sequencing was carried out using PBMCs. This chain uses TRBV2 with TRBJ2-3; 8 nucleotides agree with TRBD2. This CDR3 reads CASRVGLAGDTDTQYF. The CDR3 DNA follows: TGTGCCAGCAGAGTCGGGCTAGCGGGCGACACAGATACGCAGTATTTT.